This entry lists 6 T cell receptor beta chains sequenced from one sample in a study of T cells in Graves' hyperthyroidism and ophthalmopathy. RNA transcripts yielded amplified TCR beta CDR3 regions. The primer set for the first-round RT-PCR of the TCR CDR3 was HTBI. A single record per CDR3 protein comes from TCRdb applying MiXCR to the multiplex PCR reads. The repertoire holds roughly 530,000 distinct CDR3 sequences, with roughly 18% as singletons. Sequencing was done on a sample of blood. The receptors here all came from a woman aged 18-29 years with Graves' ophthalmopathy.

The table lists this clonotype with many counts. This chain uses TRBV2 with TRBJ1-2, with D tentatively TRBD1 (5 bases). Germline V gene lookup returns CDR1 SNHLY and CDR2 FYNNEI. V shed 6 bases and J shed 5 bases, with 22 bases lying between them. The CDR3 contains 16 residues. DNA for the CDR3: TGTGCCAGCAGCGGTGGGACCGCCGGCCGGATATATGGCTACACCTTC. Translation: CASSGGTAGRIYGYTF.

The CDR3 DNA is TGTGCCTGGAGTCAAGATAACTCCTATAATTCACCCCTCCACTTT. Translation gives CAWSQDNSYNSPLHF. The J gene is TRBJ1-6, the V gene TRBV30; D call uncertain. Germline loops: CDR1 GTSNPN, CDR2 SVGIG (reference sequence). The CDR3 totals 15 residues. V lost 2 bases, J lost 0 bases, and 8 bases lay in between.

In its sample, this clonotype was seen a few times. The chain employs TRBV5-4 and TRBJ2-5, with 9 bases that match TRBD1. V trimming: 5 bases; J trimming: 5 bases; junction bases outside the gene matches: 7. Germline-derived CDR1 and CDR2 are SGHNT and YYREEE (reference sequence). This CDR3 has 14 residues. As DNA, the CDR3 is TGTGCCAGCAGGAAACAGGGGGCGCGGGAGACCCAGTACTTC. As protein: CASRKQGARETQYF.

This clonotype was seen repeatedly, ten times or more. The V gene is TRBV15, the J gene TRBJ1-1, with D perhaps TRBD1 (5 bases). The ends were cut back, 4 bases at V and 1 base at J, with 13 bases in the middle. Germline V gene data show CDR1 as LNHNV and CDR2 as YYDKDF (reference sequence). CDR3 length: 15 residues. In nucleotides, the CDR3 is TGTGCCACCAGCAAAACCGGGACGGCGAACACTGAAGCTTTCTTT. Translating it yields CATSKTGTANTEAFF.

The sample holds a few counts of this clonotype. The chain recombines TRBV29-1 with TRBJ2-7, with D unresolved. Deletions cut 4 bases from V and 0 bases from J, with 10 bases between. CDR3 length: 13 amino acids. Germline V gives CDR1 SQVTM, CDR2 ANQGSEA. CDR3 sequence (DNA): TGCAGCGTTGTCTACAGCTTCTCCTACGAGCAGTACTTC. Translation gives CSVVYSFSYEQYF.

In this sample, this clonotype turned up many times. V gene TRBV28 combines with J gene TRBJ1-5; D remains ambiguous. Germline loops: CDR1 MDHEN, CDR2 SYDVKM. The CDR3 is 12 amino acids. The V and J ends lost 5 bases and 9 bases respectively, with 11 bases between them. DNA of the CDR3: TGTGCCAGCAGTCCTGGATCTCGGCCCCAGCATTTT. Translation: CASSPGSRPQHF.